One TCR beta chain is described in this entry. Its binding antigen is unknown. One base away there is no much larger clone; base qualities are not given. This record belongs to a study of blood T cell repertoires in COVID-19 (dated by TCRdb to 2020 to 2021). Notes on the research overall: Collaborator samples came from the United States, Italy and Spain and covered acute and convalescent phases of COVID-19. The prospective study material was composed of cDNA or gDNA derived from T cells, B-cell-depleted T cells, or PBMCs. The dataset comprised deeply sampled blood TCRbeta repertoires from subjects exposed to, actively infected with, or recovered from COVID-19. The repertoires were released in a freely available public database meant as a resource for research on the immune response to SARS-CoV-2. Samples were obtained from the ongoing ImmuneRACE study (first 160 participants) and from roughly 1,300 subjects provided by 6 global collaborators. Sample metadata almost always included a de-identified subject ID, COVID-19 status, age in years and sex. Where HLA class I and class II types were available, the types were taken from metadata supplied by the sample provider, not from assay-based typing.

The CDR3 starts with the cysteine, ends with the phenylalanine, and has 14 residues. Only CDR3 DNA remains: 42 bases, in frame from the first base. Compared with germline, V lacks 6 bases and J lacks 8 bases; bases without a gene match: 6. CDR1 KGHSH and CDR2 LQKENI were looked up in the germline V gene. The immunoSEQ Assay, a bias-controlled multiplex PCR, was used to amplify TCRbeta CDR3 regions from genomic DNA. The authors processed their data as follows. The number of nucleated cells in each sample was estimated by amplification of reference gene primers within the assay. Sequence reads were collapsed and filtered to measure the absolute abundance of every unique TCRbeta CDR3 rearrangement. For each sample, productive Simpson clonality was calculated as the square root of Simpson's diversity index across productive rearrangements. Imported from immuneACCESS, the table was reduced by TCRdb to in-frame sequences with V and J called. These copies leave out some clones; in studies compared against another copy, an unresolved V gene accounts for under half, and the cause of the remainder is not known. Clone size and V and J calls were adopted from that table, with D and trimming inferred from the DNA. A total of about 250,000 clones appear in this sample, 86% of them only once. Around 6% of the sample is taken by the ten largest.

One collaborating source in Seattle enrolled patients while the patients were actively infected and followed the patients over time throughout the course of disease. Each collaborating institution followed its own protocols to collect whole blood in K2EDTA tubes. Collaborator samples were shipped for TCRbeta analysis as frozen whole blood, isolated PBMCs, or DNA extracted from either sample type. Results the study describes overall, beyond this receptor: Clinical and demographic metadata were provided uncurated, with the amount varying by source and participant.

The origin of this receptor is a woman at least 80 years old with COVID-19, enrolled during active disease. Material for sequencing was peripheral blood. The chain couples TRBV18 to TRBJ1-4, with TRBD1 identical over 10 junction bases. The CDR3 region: CASSLGTGDEKLFF. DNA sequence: TGTGCCAGCTCCCTAGGGACAGGGGACGAAAAACTGTTTTTT. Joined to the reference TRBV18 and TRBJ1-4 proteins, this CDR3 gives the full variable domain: NAGVMQNPRHLVRRRGQEARLRCSPMKGHSHVYWYRQLPEEGLKFMVYLQKENIIDESGMPKERFSAEFPKEGPSILRIQQVVRGDSAAYFCASSLGTGDEKLFFGSGTQLSVL.